This record covers a single T cell receptor (beta chain). The antigen remains undetermined. Here immunoSEQ multiplex PCR was the method, and the copy in TCRdb shows in-frame clones only, minus some. The data show 150,000 to 200,000 clones, around 90% seen once. This specimen comes from a study of T cell responses to AZD1222 COVID-19 vaccine. The overall study: Pooled together were second doses at about 4 or about 12 weeks.

The study's findings and limits: Clonal diversity may have been underestimated in mostly white British donors. At study baseline, merely several AZD1222 recipients were seropositive. The study reported that nearly half of spike-specific TCRs target unmutated variant regions.

The sequencing used peripheral blood, collected on day 0 of AZD1222 vaccination. The TCR comes from an adult in good health.

Here the CDR3 DNA reads TGTGCCAGCGGGGACTACAATGAGCAGTTCTTC. Its protein is CASGDYNEQFF. The V call is TRBV19, the J call TRBJ2-1, with D perhaps matching TRBD2 (5 bases). CDR3 length: 11 residues. CDR1 and CDR2 from the germline V gene are LNHDA and SQIVND (reference sequence). V lost 9 bases, J lost 3 bases, and 6 bases lay in between.